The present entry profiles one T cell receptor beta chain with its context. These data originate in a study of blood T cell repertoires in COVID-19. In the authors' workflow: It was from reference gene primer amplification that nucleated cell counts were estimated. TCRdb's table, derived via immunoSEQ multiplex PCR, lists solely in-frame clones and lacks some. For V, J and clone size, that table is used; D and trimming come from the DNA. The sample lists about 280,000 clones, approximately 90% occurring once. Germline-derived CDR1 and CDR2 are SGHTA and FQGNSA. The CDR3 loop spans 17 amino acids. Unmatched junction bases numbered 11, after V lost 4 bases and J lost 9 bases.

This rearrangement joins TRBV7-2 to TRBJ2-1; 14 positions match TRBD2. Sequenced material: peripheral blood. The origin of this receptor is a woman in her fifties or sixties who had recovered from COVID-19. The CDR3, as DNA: TGTGCCAGCAGCTCACGGCCCGGGACTAGCGGGAGTGGTGAGCAGTTCTTC. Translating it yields CASSSRPGTSGSGEQFF.